A single sample is the source of the 2 T cell receptor beta chains below, sequenced in a study of blood T cell repertoires in COVID-19. Using immunoSEQ multiplex PCR, the repertoire was profiled, and TCRdb retains in-frame clones only, with some absent. The data contain 250,000 or so clones, 84% of them singletons. The source material was peripheral blood. The source is a man aged 60 to 75 with acute or convalescent COVID-19.

The chain recombines TRBV5-1 with TRBJ2-5, with TRBD2 matching over 8 bases. CDR1 is SGHRS, CDR2 YFSETQ, per germline. The ends lost 3 bases at V and 2 bases at J; junction bases unmatched: 6. This CDR3 comprises 15 residues. CDR3 loop: CASSSVPSGQETQYF. The CDR3 coding sequence is TGCGCCAGCAGCTCCGTTCCTAGCGGGCAAGAGACCCAGTACTTC.

This sequence joins TRBV5-1 and TRBJ2-7; D is undetermined. The germline CDR1 and CDR2 sequences are SGHRS and YFSETQ. V gave up 0 bases and J gave up 2 bases, with 12 bases separating them. The CDR3 is 15 amino acids. The CDR3 reads CASSLGLSPTYEQYF. The CDR3 DNA is TGCGCCAGCAGCTTGGGACTGTCCCCTACCTACGAGCAGTACTTC.